This is a list of T cell receptor beta chains from one sample in a study of T cells after yellow fever vaccination. A single record per CDR3 protein comes from TCRdb applying MiXCR to the 5' RACE reads. Altogether approximately 550,000 distinct CDR3 sequences are present, roughly 19% being singletons, with the ten largest covering around an eighth. Material: PBMCs, obtained 15 days after the yellow fever booster vaccination. The receptors here all came from a man aged 25 to 45 who received the YFV17D yellow fever vaccine. CDR3s include the opening cysteine and the closing phenylalanine or tryptophan. Fields, in order: clone size, J gene, V gene, D gene, CDR3 protein, CDR3 DNA. A D gene is named only where the DNA matches it firmly. Clone sizes are given selectively: once, few, many, or a class where the clone is expanded.

>few|TRBJ2-1|TRBV24-1|TRBD1
CATSGQGSRNEQFF
TGTGCCACCTCTGGACAGGGTAGTCGAAATGAGCAGTTCTTC
>-|TRBJ1-1|TRBV27|-
CASSLRGAKTEAFF
TGTGCCAGCAGTTTAAGGGGAGCTAAGACTGAAGCTTTCTTT
>-|TRBJ2-7|TRBV10-3|TRBD2
CAISAGLAETYEQYF
TGTGCCATCAGCGCCGGACTAGCGGAGACCTACGAGCAGTACTTC
>many|TRBJ2-3|TRBV7-8|-
CASSAARDTQYF
TGTGCCAGCAGCGCCGCTAGAGATACGCAGTATTTT
>-|TRBJ2-3|TRBV20-1|TRBD1
CSAREGTGARDTQYF
TGCAGTGCTAGAGAAGGGACAGGGGCGAGGGATACGCAGTATTTT
>-|TRBJ2-1|TRBV15|-
CATSRGAGFYNEQFF
TGTGCCACCAGCAGAGGGGCCGGGTTCTACAATGAGCAGTTCTTC
>few|TRBJ2-1|TRBV29-1|-
CSGRPQNSYNEQFF
TGCAGCGGTCGTCCCCAGAACTCCTACAATGAGCAGTTCTTC
>-|TRBJ2-7|TRBV30|-
CAGGQQAYEQYF
TGTGCCGGGGGGCAGCAAGCCTACGAGCAGTACTTC
>-|TRBJ2-3|TRBV6-1|-
CASSKDRHTDTQYF
TGTGCCAGCAGTAAAGACCGACACACAGATACGCAGTATTTT
>-|TRBJ1-5|TRBV7-2|-
CASSLAAGNSAQHF
TGTGCCAGCAGCTTAGCGGCGGGGAACTCGGCCCAGCATTTT
>-|TRBJ2-3|TRBV10-3|-
CANARGGTDTQYF
TGTGCCAACGCCCGTGGAGGGACAGATACGCAGTATTTT
>-|TRBJ2-6|TRBV20-1|-
CSARVRQGQIYGANVLTF
TGCAGTGCTAGAGTCCGGCAGGGGCAGATTTACGGGGCCAACGTCCTGACTTTC
>-|TRBJ2-6|TRBV4-2|-
CASSQSPGLASGANVLTF
TGTGCCAGCAGCCAAAGTCCGGGACTGGCATCTGGGGCCAACGTCCTGACTTTC
>few|TRBJ2-7|TRBV11-2|-
CASSLPRAVGYEQYF
TGTGCCAGCAGCTTACCCAGGGCGGTGGGGTACGAGCAGTACTTC
>-|TRBJ2-5|TRBV7-2|-
CASSLSQWETQYF
TGTGCCAGCAGCTTAAGCCAGTGGGAGACCCAGTACTTC
>few|TRBJ1-1|TRBV7-2|TRBD1
CASSLAIGTGVGTRTEAFF
TGTGCCAGCAGCTTAGCGATCGGGACAGGGGTCGGGACACGCACTGAAGCTTTCTTT
>-|TRBJ2-3|TRBV4-3|-
CASSQVLSTDTQYF
TGCGCCAGCAGCCAAGTGCTGAGCACAGATACGCAGTATTTT
>-|TRBJ2-1|TRBV10-3|TRBD2
CAISGQRLAGGYEQFF
TGTGCCATCAGTGGGCAGAGACTAGCGGGAGGGTATGAGCAGTTCTTC
>few|TRBJ2-1|TRBV15|TRBD2
CATSSGGSSYNEQFF
TGTGCCACCAGCAGCGGCGGGAGTTCCTACAATGAGCAGTTCTTC
>many|TRBJ2-2|TRBV25-1|-
CASSEDRLNTGELFF
TGTGCCAGCAGTGAAGACAGGCTGAACACCGGGGAGCTGTTTTTT
>-|TRBJ1-2|TRBV7-2|TRBD1
CAMDTGGSYTF
TGTGCCATGGATACAGGGGGTAGCTACACCTTC
>-|TRBJ2-2|TRBV7-9|-
CAASTNTGELFF
TGTGCTGCCTCCACGAACACCGGGGAGCTGTTTTTT
>once|TRBJ2-1|TRBV4-2|-
CASSLAPGTSLGEQFF
TGTGCCAGCAGCCTGGCGCCCGGGACCTCCTTGGGTGAGCAGTTCTTC
>-|TRBJ2-2|TRBV9|-
CASNGLNTGELFF
TGTGCCAGCAATGGCTTGAACACCGGGGAGCTGTTTTTT
>-|TRBJ2-1|TRBV5-4|-
CASSLRWGGNNEQFF
TGTGCCAGCAGCCTAAGGTGGGGCGGGAACAATGAGCAGTTCTTC
>few|TRBJ2-3|TRBV5-4|-
CASSPHQGTDTQYF
TGTGCCAGCAGCCCTCACCAGGGCACAGATACGCAGTATTTT
>-|TRBJ2-1|TRBV20-1|TRBD2
CSARDPGTSGGYNEQFF
TGCAGTGCTAGAGATCCCGGGACTAGCGGAGGGTACAATGAGCAGTTCTTC
>few|TRBJ2-5|TRBV10-3|-
CAISPNGGQGQETQYF
TGTGCCATCAGCCCTAACGGAGGGCAAGGGCAAGAGACCCAGTACTTC
>-|TRBJ2-7|TRBV20-1|-
CSATQGGGLYEQYF
TGCAGTGCGACCCAGGGGGGGGGGCTTTACGAGCAGTACTTC
>few|TRBJ1-5|TRBV12-3/TRBV12-4|TRBD1
CASSLGDSRSAQHF
TGTGCCAGCAGTTTAGGGGACAGCCGATCAGCCCAGCATTTT
>-|TRBJ2-7|TRBV30|-
CAWSVLKGYEQYF
TGTGCCTGGAGTGTACTGAAGGGTTACGAGCAGTACTTC
>-|TRBJ2-5|TRBV27|TRBD2
CASSKVGLALETQYF
TGTGCCAGCAGTAAAGTGGGACTAGCGCTAGAGACCCAGTACTTC
>few|TRBJ2-3|TRBV7-2|TRBD2
CASSLVPSGHTDTQYF
TGTGCCAGCAGCTTAGTACCTAGCGGCCACACAGATACGCAGTATTTT
>-|TRBJ1-4|TRBV6-5|-
CASSYSTGNNEKLFF
TGTGCCAGCAGTTACTCGACAGGAAATAATGAAAAACTGTTTTTT
>few|TRBJ2-2|TRBV28|TRBD2
CATIRAGAGTGELFF
TGTGCCACCATAAGGGCGGGAGCTGGCACCGGGGAGCTGTTTTTT
>-|TRBJ2-3|TRBV20-1|TRBD2
CSVKAGGSPDTQYF
TGCAGTGTTAAAGCGGGAGGGTCCCCAGATACGCAGTATTTT
>-|TRBJ2-7|TRBV28|-
CASNDIGQPTYEQYF
TGTGCCAGCAATGATATTGGACAGCCAACTTACGAGCAGTACTTC
>-|TRBJ2-1|TRBV29-1|TRBD2
CSGLAGGHSQFF
TGCAGCGGACTAGCGGGAGGCCATAGCCAGTTCTTC
>-|TRBJ2-1|TRBV18|-
CASSPVGENNEQFF
TGTGCCAGCTCACCAGTAGGAGAGAACAATGAGCAGTTCTTC
>-|TRBJ2-5|TRBV7-8|-
CASSPGTTQYF
TGTGCCAGCAGCCCCGGAACGACCCAGTACTTC
>-|TRBJ2-1|TRBV12-3/TRBV12-4|-
CASSLEGVNEQFF
TGTGCCAGCAGTTTAGAGGGAGTAAATGAGCAGTTCTTC